Each of the 27 T cell receptor beta chains below was sequenced from the same sample in a study of cytomegalovirus exposure and HLA in healthy donors. With 60 Vbeta and 13 Jbeta primers, the PCR was carried out. Here immunoSEQ multiplex PCR was the method, and the copy in TCRdb shows in-frame clones only, minus some. The sample yields some 150,000 clones, around 84% seen once. The specimen sequenced was PBMCs. These receptors all stem from a woman aged 18-29 years in good health and CMV-seronegative.

This chain uses TRBV11-2 with TRBJ2-1; D not resolved. The V end was cut by 5 bases, the J end by 10 bases, with 9 bases between. This CDR3 has 11 residues. Germline CDR1 is SGHAT and CDR2 is FQNNGV. This chain's CDR3 is CASSPQIEQFF. CDR3 in DNA: TGTGCCAGCAGCCCTCAGATCGAGCAGTTCTTC.

The chain combines TRBV4-3 with TRBJ1-2; 9 bases match TRBD1. The V gene's germline CDR1 is LGHNA and CDR2 YSLEER. CDR3 length equals 16 residues. Germline trimming cut 4 bases from V and 7 bases from J; bases unmatched to any gene: 13. CDR3 nucleotide sequence: TGCGCCAGCAGCCTATTAGTTGGACAGGGGAGGTCTGGCTACACCTTC. Its translation is CASSLLVGQGRSGYTF.

Only one count was recorded for this clone. The chain carries TRBV15 and TRBJ2-3, with 7 bases that match TRBD1. With V trimmed by 4 bases and J by 1 base, 5 bases remained unmatched. Germline V lookup: CDR1 LNHNV, CDR2 YYDKDF (reference sequence). This CDR3 comprises 15 residues. CDR3 sequence reads: CATSKERGRTDTQYF. The CDR3 region has the DNA TGTGCCACCAGCAAGGAGAGGGGGCGCACAGATACGCAGTATTTT.

The DNA of the CDR3 is TGTGCCAGCAGCTTAGATCAGGGGGCGTCTGGAAACACCATATATTTT. It encodes CASSLDQGASGNTIYF. V is TRBV7-9 and J is TRBJ1-3, with 8 bases lining up with TRBD1. With 1 base clipped from V and 1 base from J, the junction kept 3 bases outside the gene matches. Germline V gene sequence: CDR1 SEHNR, CDR2 FQNEAQ (reference sequence). This CDR3 spans 16 amino acids.

The chain joins TRBV4-3 to TRBJ2-7, with TRBD1 matching over 9 bases. Unmatched junction bases numbered 8, after V lost 4 bases and J lost 7 bases. Germline assignment: CDR1 LGHNA and CDR2 YSLEER. This CDR3 comprises 14 residues. CDR3 nucleotides: TGCGCCAGCAGCCCGGACAGGGGTGCCTGGGAGCAGTACTTC. It yields the protein CASSPDRGAWEQYF.

J is TRBJ1-4 and V is TRBV5-1; 8 nucleotides match TRBD1. Germline CDR1 SGHRS, CDR2 YFSETQ. The CDR3 runs 15 residues. The V gene end was trimmed by 2 bases and the J gene end by 8 bases; junction bases not matched to a gene: 8. CDR3 loop: CASSFQGAPGEKLFF. Written as DNA, the CDR3 is TGCGCCAGCAGCTTCCAGGGGGCTCCGGGGGAAAAACTGTTTTTT.

This chain joins TRBV5-4 and TRBJ2-3; TRBD2 is a possible D gene (6 bases). Germline loops: CDR1 SGHNT, CDR2 YYREEE (reference sequence). This CDR3 contains 12 residues. The V and J ends lost 3 bases and 4 bases respectively, with 6 bases between them. As DNA, the CDR3 is TGTGCCAGCAGCTGGGGGGCAGATACGCAGTATTTT. This sequence encodes CASSWGADTQYF.

This clone has just one count. The rearrangement joins TRBV4-3 to TRBJ1-2, with 8 bases aligning to TRBD1. V lost 4 bases, J lost 3 bases, and 7 bases stayed unmatched. Germline lookup yields CDR1 LGHNA and CDR2 YSLEER. CDR3 length: 15 residues. The CDR3 DNA sequence: TGCGCCAGCAGCCGGGATCCGGGACAGGACTATGGCTACACCTTC. Translating gives CASSRDPGQDYGYTF.

The chain couples TRBV11-2 to TRBJ2-7; no definite D call. V lost 3 bases, J lost 6 bases, and 9 bases lay in between. The CDR3 extends over 12 amino acids. Looked up from germline, CDR1 is SGHAT and CDR2 is FQNNGV. The CDR3 coding sequence is TGTGCCAGCAGCTTCGTCGGGTTCGAGCAGTACTTC. The encoded protein is CASSFVGFEQYF. Combining the CDR3 with reference TRBV11-2 and TRBJ2-7 gives the whole variable domain EAGVAQSPRYKIIEKRQSVAFWCNPISGHATLYWYQQILGQGPKLLIQFQNNGVVDDSQLPKDRFSAERLKGVDSTLKIQPAKLEDSAVYLCASSFVGFEQYFGPGTRLTVT.

This rearrangement joins TRBV9 to TRBJ2-1; no clear D gene. The ends were cut back, 0 bases at V and 13 bases at J, with 14 bases in the middle. The CDR3 is 13 residues long. CDR1 and CDR2 (germline): SGDLS, YYNGEE. The CDR3 DNA is TGTGCCAGCAGCGTAGAAGCAGGCACATCACAGTTCTTC. As protein: CASSVEAGTSQFF.

The chain joins TRBV27 to TRBJ1-3, with D unclear. Trimming stripped 6 bases from V and 4 bases from J, with 16 bases between. CDR3 size: 15 residues. CDR1 MNHEY and CDR2 SMNVEV come from the germline V gene (reference sequence). CDR3 amino acids: CASRPTGGPGNTIYF. As DNA, the CDR3 is TGTGCCAGCAGACCGACCGGTGGGCCGGGAAACACCATATATTTT.

The chain couples TRBV19 to TRBJ2-6; tentative D call: TRBD2 (5 bases). Trimming took 7 bases from V and 1 from J, leaving 14 bases between them. This CDR3 comprises 16 residues. Germline-derived CDR1 and CDR2 are LNHDA and SQIVND (reference sequence). The CDR3 DNA reads TGTGCCAGTACCCTAGCTTTAAGGTCTGGGGCCAACGTCCTGACTTTC. It is translated as CASTLALRSGANVLTF.

The chain recombines TRBV16 with TRBJ2-5; possible D gene TRBD2, 5 bases. Per the germline V gene, CDR1 is KGHSY and CDR2 is FQNENV. This CDR3 spans 16 amino acids. Trimming stripped 1 base from V and 4 bases from J, with 16 bases between. The DNA for the CDR3 is TGTGCCAGCAGCCAATATGGGTCAGGTCGGGGAGAGACCCAGTACTTC. Amino acids: CASSQYGSGRGETQYF.

V gene TRBV7-9 combines with J gene TRBJ2-5, with 7 bases lining up with TRBD1. V trimming: 5 bases; J trimming: 0 bases; junction bases outside the gene matches: 9. Germline values: CDR1 SEHNR, CDR2 FQNEAQ (reference sequence). The CDR3 has 16 residues. The CDR3: CASSKSGTVNQETQYF. The CDR3 nucleotides read TGTGCCAGCAGCAAATCCGGGACAGTTAACCAAGAGACCCAGTACTTC.

V and J are TRBV7-2 and TRBJ1-6; D possibly corresponds to TRBD1 (6 bases). Looked up from germline, CDR1 is SGHTA and CDR2 is FQGNSA. The CDR3 has 15 amino acids. V was trimmed by 3 bases and J by 7 bases, leaving 13 bases between them. This chain's CDR3 is CASSLVTGRNSPLHF. In DNA, the CDR3 is TGTGCCAGCAGCTTGGTTACAGGGCGGAATTCACCCCTCCACTTT.

Comment on this clone: An end of the junction does not agree with germline; a read error may underlie this. This sequence joins TRBV7-9 and TRBJ2-7; 7 bases agree with TRBD1. The germline CDR1 and CDR2 sequences are SEHNR and FQNEAQ (reference sequence). The CDR3 spans 12 residues. CDR3 nucleotides: TGTTCCAGCAGCCCAGACAGGGACGAGCAGTACTTC. It yields the protein CSSSPDRDEQYF.

The V gene is TRBV5-5, the J gene TRBJ1-1, with 7 nucleotides matching TRBD1. Germline CDR1 reads SGHKS; CDR2 reads YYEKEE (reference sequence). The CDR3 length is 18 residues. V shed 1 base, J shed 3 bases, and the junction held 15 bases outside the gene matches. The CDR3 region has the DNA TGTGCCAGCAGCTTGTACGCCAGGGGGAGCCCCTTCGACACTGAAGCTTTCTTT. Translating it yields CASSLYARGSPFDTEAFF.

The genes are TRBV4-1 and TRBJ1-2, with a possible D match to TRBD1 (5 bases). This CDR3 contains 15 residues. Germline V gives CDR1 MGHRA, CDR2 YSYEKL. V was cut by 1 base and J by 9 bases, with 18 bases left in between. The CDR3 reads CASSQVSPAAGRYTF. The CDR3 region has the DNA TGCGCCAGCAGCCAAGTTAGCCCAGCAGCGGGGCGCTACACCTTC.

The chain links TRBV5-1 to TRBJ2-5, with D uncertain. The CDR3 is made up of 13 amino acids. V lost 2 bases, J lost 4 bases, and 9 bases lay in between. Germline assignment: CDR1 SGHRS and CDR2 YFSETQ. CDR3 sequence reads: CASSFRQRETQYF. CDR3 sequence (DNA): TGCGCCAGCAGCTTCCGACAACGAGAGACCCAGTACTTC.

V is TRBV9 and J is TRBJ2-1; 8 nucleotides match TRBD2. Germline V CDR1 and CDR2: SGDLS, YYNGEE. The junction had 7 bases not matched to a gene; V was cut back by 0 bases and J by 8 bases. The CDR3 extends over 15 amino acids. CDR3 residues: CASSVDGAGVDEQFF. The CDR3 nucleotides read TGTGCCAGCAGCGTAGACGGAGCGGGGGTGGATGAGCAGTTCTTC. Complete variable domain (other parts from reference TRBV9 and TRBJ2-1): DSGVTQTPKHLITATGQRVTLRCSPRSGDLSVYWYQQSLDQGLQFLIQYYNGEERAKGNILERFSAQQFPDLHSELNLSSLELGDSALYFCASSVDGAGVDEQFFGPGTRLTVL.

The chain employs TRBV27 and TRBJ2-7; 10 bases map to TRBD1. CDR1 and CDR2 (germline): MNHEY, SMNVEV (reference sequence). The CDR3 loop spans 14 amino acids. After removal of 8 bases from V and 5 bases from J, the junction contained 9 bases not matched to a gene. CDR3 nucleotides: TGTGCCAGCGGGTCCGGGACAGGGGTCCACGAGCAGTACTTC. Protein product: CASGSGTGVHEQYF.

This chain links TRBV4-2 with TRBJ2-3; 11 bases fit TRBD2. Germline V gene sequence: CDR1 LGHNA, CDR2 YNFKEQ. Losses at the gene ends were 2 bases for V and 2 bases for J; bases not matched to a gene: 6. CDR3 length: 17 amino acids. DNA for the CDR3: TGTGCCAGCAGCCAACCCGGGGGACTAGCGGTCACAGATACGCAGTATTTT. It codes for CASSQPGGLAVTDTQYF.

V and J are TRBV2 and TRBJ2-1; 9 nucleotides line up with TRBD2. The CDR3 is 15 residues long. V gave up 3 bases and J gave up 5 bases; unmatched junction bases: 5. Germline loops: CDR1 SNHLY, CDR2 FYNNEI. This CDR3 reads CASSDLAGSHNEQFF. CDR3 nucleotides: TGTGCCAGCAGTGACCTAGCGGGATCCCACAATGAGCAGTTCTTC.

This clone was detected once. The chain uses TRBV2 and TRBJ1-4; no clear D. The V gene's germline CDR1 is SNHLY and CDR2 FYNNEI. V lost 0 bases, J lost 4 bases, and 15 bases lay in between. The CDR3 covers 17 residues. The CDR3 bases are TGTGCCAGCAGTGAAGCGCTGGGAGGGTGGGTTAATGAAAAACTGTTTTTT. This codes for CASSEALGGWVNEKLFF.

The rearrangement links TRBV5-5 to TRBJ1-5; TRBD1 matches 7 bases. There are 18 residues in the CDR3. V dropped 3 bases and J dropped 1; count of bases not matched to a gene: 13. Per the germline V gene, CDR1 is SGHKS and CDR2 is YYEKEE (reference sequence). Here the CDR3 DNA reads TGTGCCAGCAGCTCCCTCGCGGCCAGGGGGGTAAGCAATCAGCCCCAGCATTTT. Encoded protein: CASSSLAARGVSNQPQHF.

The rearrangement links TRBV27 to TRBJ2-7; no firm D call. Germline V gene sequence: CDR1 MNHEY, CDR2 SMNVEV (reference sequence). This CDR3 spans 13 amino acids. Trimming took off 2 bases at V and 3 bases at J, with 8 bases between the two ends. CDR3 DNA sequence: TGTGCCAGCAGTTTAGAGGCGGACTACGAGCAGTACTTC. It codes for CASSLEADYEQYF.

The chain uses TRBV28 and TRBJ1-6, with a weak D call TRBD1 (5 bases). The CDR3 is 15 residues long. Germline V gene sequence: CDR1 MDHEN, CDR2 SYDVKM. The V end was cut by 2 bases, the J end by 8 bases, with 13 bases between. The CDR3 sequence: CASSLLRGNDSPLHF. CDR3 bases: TGTGCCAGCAGTTTACTGCGGGGGAATGATTCACCCCTCCACTTT.